This T cell receptor (beta chain) was obtained from a study of cytomegalovirus exposure and HLA in healthy donors. As concerns this clone: Its specificity is unknown.

Donors in the study were healthy people who gave bone marrow. General study findings and limits: It was reported that the classifier diagnosed cytomegalovirus status with high specificity and sensitivity in both the original and validation cohorts.

PCR amplification relied on 60 Vbeta primers (plus 13 Jbeta primers). Some clones are missing from TCRdb's copy, which holds only in-frame ones; the method was immunoSEQ multiplex PCR. The sample includes nearly 110,000 clones, over 70% of them seen just once. The sample consisted of PBMCs. This TCR derives from a man in his thirties or forties in good health and CMV-seronegative.

CDR3 in amino acids: CAWSVPGERNTEAFF. CDR3 nucleotide sequence: TGTGCCTGGAGTGTACCAGGGGAAAGGAACACTGAAGCTTTCTTT. V usage is TRBV30 and J usage is TRBJ1-1; D may be TRBD1 (6 bases). The germline V gene encodes CDR1 GTSNPN and CDR2 SVGIG (reference sequence). The V gene lost 0 bases and the J gene lost 1 base, with 12 bases spanning the gap. The length of the CDR3 is 15 residues.